This entry concerns a single TCR beta chain. Its target is not known. In preparing the TRB cDNA libraries, 5' RACE with UMI labels was used. With the 5' RACE reads reprocessed, TCRdb shows one record per CDR3 protein and no DNA. The specimen's table records under 150,000 distinct CDR3 sequences. This specimen belongs to a study of CXCR3-negative and CXCR3-positive naive CD8 T cells. Whole-study context: Per-library TRB read counts averaged about 1.5 +/- 0.3 million, adding up to about 150 million in total. General study results and limits: Cryopreservation partially lowered CXCR3 expression, so most assays used fresh PBMCs. Naive cells that were CXCR3-positive had more hydrophobic TRB CDR3s (compared with CXCR3-negative naive cells).

This TCR was sampled from a human donor in good health. Some clones in this sample may be carry-over from other donors' samples. The sample taken for sequencing was naive CXCR3+ CD8+ T cells from blood. Described subset: CD45RO-CCR7+CD27+CD95- naive CD8+ T cells expressing CXCR3 (TNR3+).

CDR3 in amino acids: CASSPPVYSVTDTQYF. The chain employs TRBV18 and TRBJ2-3. This CDR3 comprises 16 residues. CDR1 is KGHSH, CDR2 LQKENI, per germline.